This entry is about one TCR beta chain. Its antigen is as yet unknown. These data come from a study of OX40 agonist ivuxolimab in advanced cancers. Study outcomes and limitations: The study found among the lowest clonal expansion in partial responders at 0.1-3.0 mg/kg. Nonresponders, in some cases, also had low normalized T-cell clonal expansion.

Germline CDR1 and CDR2: GTSNPN and SVGIG (reference sequence). The CDR3 loop spans 14 amino acids. V was cut by 0 bases and J by 4 bases, with 9 bases left in between. Assay: immunoSEQ multiplex PCR; the TCRdb copy retains only in-frame clones and omits some. The top ten clones hold less than 1.1% of a sample with 50,000 to 65,000 clones, more than 75% of them seen once. This receptor was taken from an adult with an advanced solid tumor such as melanoma, head and neck, liver or kidney cancer. The source material was CD4+ or CD8+ T cells sorted from blood, sampled in a trial of the OX40 agonist ivuxolimab. This chain links TRBV30 with TRBJ1-4; D gene unclear. DNA of the CDR3: TGTGCCTGGAGTGTAACCGCGCATAATGAAAAACTGTTTTTT. This encodes CAWSVTAHNEKLFF. Filled out from reference TRBV30 and TRBJ1-4, the complete variable domain reads SQTIHQWPATLVQPVGSPLSLECTVEGTSNPNLYWYRQAAGRGLQLLFYSVGIGQISSEVPQNLSASRPQDRQFILSSKKLLLSDSGFYLCAWSVTAHNEKLFFGSGTQLSVL.